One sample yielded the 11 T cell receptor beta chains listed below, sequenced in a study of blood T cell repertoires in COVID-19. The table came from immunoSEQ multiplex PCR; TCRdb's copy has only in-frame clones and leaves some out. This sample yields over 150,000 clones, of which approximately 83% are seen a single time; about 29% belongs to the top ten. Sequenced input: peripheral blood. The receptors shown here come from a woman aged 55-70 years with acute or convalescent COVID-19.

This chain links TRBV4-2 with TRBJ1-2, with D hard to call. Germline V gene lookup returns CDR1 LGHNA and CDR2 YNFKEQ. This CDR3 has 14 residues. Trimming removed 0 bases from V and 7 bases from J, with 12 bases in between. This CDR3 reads CASSQDLLSPGYTF. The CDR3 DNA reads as TGTGCCAGCAGCCAAGATCTTCTATCCCCTGGCTACACCTTC.

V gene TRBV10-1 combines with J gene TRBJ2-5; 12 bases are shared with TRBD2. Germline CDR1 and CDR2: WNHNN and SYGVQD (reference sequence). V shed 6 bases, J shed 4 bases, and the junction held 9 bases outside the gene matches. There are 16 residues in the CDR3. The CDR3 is CASSALTSGGAETQYF. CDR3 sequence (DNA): TGCGCCAGCAGCGCCCTGACTAGCGGGGGCGCAGAGACCCAGTACTTC.

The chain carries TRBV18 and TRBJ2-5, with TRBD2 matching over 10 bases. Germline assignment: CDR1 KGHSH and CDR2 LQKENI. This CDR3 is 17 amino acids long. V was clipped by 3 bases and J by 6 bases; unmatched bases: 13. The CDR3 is CASSPSEAGGRVKTQYF. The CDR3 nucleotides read TGTGCCAGCTCACCCTCGGAAGCGGGGGGGCGAGTTAAGACCCAGTACTTC.

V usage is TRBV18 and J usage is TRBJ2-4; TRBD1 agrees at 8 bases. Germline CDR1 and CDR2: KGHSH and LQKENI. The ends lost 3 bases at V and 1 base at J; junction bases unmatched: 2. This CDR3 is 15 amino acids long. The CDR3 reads CASSPTGAAKNIQYF. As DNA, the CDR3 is TGTGCCAGCTCACCGACAGGGGCTGCCAAAAACATTCAGTACTTC.

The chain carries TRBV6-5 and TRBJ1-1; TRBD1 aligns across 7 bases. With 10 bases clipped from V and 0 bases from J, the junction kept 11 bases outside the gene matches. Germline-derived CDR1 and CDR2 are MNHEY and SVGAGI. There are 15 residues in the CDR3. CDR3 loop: CATSRGPPLNTEAFF. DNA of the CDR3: TGTGCCACGAGTAGGGGGCCCCCCTTGAACACTGAAGCTTTCTTT.

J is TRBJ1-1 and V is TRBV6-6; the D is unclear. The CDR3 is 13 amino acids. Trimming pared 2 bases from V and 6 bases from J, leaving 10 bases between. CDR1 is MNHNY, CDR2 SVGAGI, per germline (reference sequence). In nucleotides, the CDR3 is TGTGCCAGCAGTTACGAGGGAGGCCCTGAAGCTTTCTTT. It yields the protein CASSYEGGPEAFF.

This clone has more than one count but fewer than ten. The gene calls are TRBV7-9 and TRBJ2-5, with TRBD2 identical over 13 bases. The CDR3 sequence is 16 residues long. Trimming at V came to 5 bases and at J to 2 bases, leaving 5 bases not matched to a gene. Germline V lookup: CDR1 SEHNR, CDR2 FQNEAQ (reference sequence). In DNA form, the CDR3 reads TGTGCCAGCAGCCCTACTAGCGGGGGGGAACAAGAGACCCAGTACTTC. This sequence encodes CASSPTSGGEQETQYF.

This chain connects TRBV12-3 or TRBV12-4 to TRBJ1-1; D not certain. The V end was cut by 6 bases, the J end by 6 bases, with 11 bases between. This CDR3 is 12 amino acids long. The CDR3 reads CASSSLNAEAFF. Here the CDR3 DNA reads TGTGCCAGCAGCTCCCTAAATGCTGAAGCTTTCTTT.

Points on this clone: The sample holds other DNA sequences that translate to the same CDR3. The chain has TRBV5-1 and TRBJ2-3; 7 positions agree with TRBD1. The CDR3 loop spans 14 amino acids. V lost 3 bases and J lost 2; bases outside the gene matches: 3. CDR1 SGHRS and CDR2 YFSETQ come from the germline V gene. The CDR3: CASSWGQNTDTQYF. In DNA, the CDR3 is TGCGCCAGCAGCTGGGGACAGAACACAGATACGCAGTATTTT.

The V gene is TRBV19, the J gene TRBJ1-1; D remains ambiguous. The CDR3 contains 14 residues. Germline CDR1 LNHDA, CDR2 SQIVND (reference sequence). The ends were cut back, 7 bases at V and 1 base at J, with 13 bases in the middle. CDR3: CASISSFRNTEAFF. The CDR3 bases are TGTGCCAGTATCTCCTCCTTCCGGAACACTGAAGCTTTCTTT.

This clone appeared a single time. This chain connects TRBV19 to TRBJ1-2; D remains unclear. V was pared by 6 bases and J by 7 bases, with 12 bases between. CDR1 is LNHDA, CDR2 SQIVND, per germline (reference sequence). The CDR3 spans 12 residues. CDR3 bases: TGTGCCAGTAGCTCGCGTGTACGTGGCTACACCTTC. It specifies CASSSRVRGYTF.